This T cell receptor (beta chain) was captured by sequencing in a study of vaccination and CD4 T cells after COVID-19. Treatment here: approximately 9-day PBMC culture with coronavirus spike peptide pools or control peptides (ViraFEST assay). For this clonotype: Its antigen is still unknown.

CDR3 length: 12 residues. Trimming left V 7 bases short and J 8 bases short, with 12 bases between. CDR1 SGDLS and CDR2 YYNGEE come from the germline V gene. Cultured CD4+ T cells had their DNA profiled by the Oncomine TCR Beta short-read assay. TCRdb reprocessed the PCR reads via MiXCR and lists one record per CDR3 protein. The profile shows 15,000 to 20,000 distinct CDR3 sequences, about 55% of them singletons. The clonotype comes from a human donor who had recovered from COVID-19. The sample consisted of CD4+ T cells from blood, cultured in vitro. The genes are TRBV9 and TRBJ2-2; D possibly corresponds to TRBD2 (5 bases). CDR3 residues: CASGSEGGELFF. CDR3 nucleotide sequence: TGTGCCAGCGGATCCGAGGGTGGGGAGCTGTTTTTT.